One and the same sample provided the 29 T cell receptor beta chains below, sequenced in a study of blood T cell repertoires in COVID-19. The method was immunoSEQ multiplex PCR; TCRdb's version includes in-frame clones alone and lacks a portion of them. There are 350,000 to 550,000 clones in the sample; around 89% occur only once, and 4% to 4.5% lies in the top ten. The material sequenced was peripheral blood. Receptors were obtained from a young woman with acute or convalescent COVID-19.

This chain connects TRBV7-6 to TRBJ2-1; D is perhaps TRBD1 (6 bases). This CDR3 region has 16 residues. The V and J ends lost 5 bases and 8 bases respectively, with 22 bases between them. Germline CDR1 and CDR2: SGHVS and FNYEAQ. CDR3 sequence: CASSLRQASLGDEQFF. Here the CDR3 DNA reads TGTGCCAGCAGCCTCCGACAGGCCTCTCTAGGTGATGAGCAGTTCTTC.

The chain links TRBV5-1 to TRBJ1-3; 8 bases agree with TRBD1. Germline CDR1 SGHRS, CDR2 YFSETQ. This CDR3 is built from 15 residues. V gave up 5 bases and J gave up 0 bases; unmatched junction bases: 4. CDR3 sequence: CASSNTGGSGNTIYF. The CDR3 coding sequence is TGCGCCAGCAGTAATACAGGGGGCTCTGGAAACACCATATATTTT.

This chain links TRBV24-1 with TRBJ2-2; maybe TRBD1 (5 bases). Germline assignment: CDR1 KGHDR and CDR2 SFDVKD. V was clipped by 3 bases and J by 7 bases, with 11 bases between them. This CDR3 is 14 amino acids long. CDR3 loop: CATSDPRVGGELFF. The CDR3 DNA follows: TGTGCCACCAGTGATCCCAGGGTAGGCGGGGAGCTGTTTTTT.

The J gene is TRBJ2-6, the V gene TRBV12-5; D is undetermined. Germline V gene data show CDR1 as LGHNT and CDR2 as FRNRAP. The germline V and J ends were trimmed by 0 bases and 4 bases, with 4 bases remaining between them. The CDR3 is 14 residues long. CDR3 protein: CASGLVLGANVLTF. The CDR3 bases are TGTGCTAGTGGTTTGGTACTAGGGGCCAACGTCCTGACTTTC.

This chain joins TRBV29-1 and TRBJ2-1; 9 nucleotides match TRBD2. The CDR3 extends over 12 amino acids. The germline CDR1 and CDR2 sequences are SQVTM and ANQGSEA. The ends lost 4 bases at V and 7 bases at J; junction bases unmatched: 2. CDR3 loop: CSVASGENEQFF. The CDR3 bases are TGCAGCGTTGCTAGCGGGGAGAATGAGCAGTTCTTC.

The chain uses TRBV29-1 and TRBJ2-3, with D possibly being TRBD2 (5 bases). Germline CDR1 is SQVTM and CDR2 is ANQGSEA. There are 12 residues in the CDR3. Trimming removed 6 bases from V and 1 base from J, with 8 bases in between. The CDR3 sequence is CSVGLRTDTQYF. DNA for the CDR3: TGCAGCGTCGGACTCCGCACAGATACGCAGTATTTT.

This chain's CDR3 is CASSLSGGAIDTQYF. Written as DNA, the CDR3 is TGTGCCAGCAGCCTTAGCGGGGGGGCTATAGATACGCAGTATTTT. The V gene is TRBV5-6, the J gene TRBJ2-3, with 11 bases fitting TRBD2. Trimming took 4 bases from V and 5 from J; bases not matched to a gene: 6. CDR3 length: 15 amino acids. Per germline, CDR1 SGHDT and CDR2 YYEEEE.

This clone appeared once. This sequence joins TRBV18 and TRBJ1-2; 7 positions match TRBD1. Looked up from germline, CDR1 is KGHSH and CDR2 is LQKENI. Trimming cost V 6 bases and J 8 bases; bases outside gene matches: 9. This CDR3 contains 13 residues. The CDR3: CASSPSEGAGYTF. The DNA of the CDR3 is TGTGCCAGCTCCCCCAGTGAGGGGGCGGGCTACACCTTC.

The V and J genes are TRBV12-3 or TRBV12-4 and TRBJ2-4, with a weak D call TRBD1 (6 bases). This CDR3 is 13 amino acids long. The V gene lost 3 bases and the J gene lost 5 bases, with 8 bases spanning the gap. CDR3 loop: CASSFRGENIQYF. The CDR3 coding sequence is TGTGCCAGCAGTTTCAGGGGCGAAAACATTCAGTACTTC.

This chain connects TRBV5-6 to TRBJ1-2, with TRBD1 identical over 8 bases. V shed 5 bases and J 4 bases; nucleotides not matched to a gene: 7. The CDR3 length is 14 residues. The germline V gene has CDR1 SGHDT and CDR2 YYEEEE. This chain's CDR3 is CASRMMTGVYGYTF. CDR3 DNA sequence: TGTGCCAGCAGGATGATGACAGGGGTCTATGGCTACACCTTC. The variable domain in full, with the rest retrieved from reference TRBV5-6 and TRBJ1-2, is DAGVTQSPTHLIKTRGQQVTLRCSPKSGHDTVSWYQQALGQGPQFIFQYYEEEERQRGNFPDRFSGHQFPNYSSELNVNALLLGDSALYLCASRMMTGVYGYTFGSGTRLTVV.

V usage is TRBV4-2 and J usage is TRBJ2-7, with D possibly TRBD2 on 6 matching bases. The CDR3 loop spans 15 amino acids. The germline V and J ends were trimmed by 0 bases and 7 bases, with 16 bases remaining between them. CDR1 is LGHNA, CDR2 YNFKEQ, per germline. The CDR3 reads CASSQDRAGLVEQYF. CDR3 DNA sequence: TGTGCCAGCAGCCAAGATCGGGCGGGGCTTGTTGAGCAGTACTTC.

The gene calls are TRBV28 and TRBJ1-2; TRBD1 might be the D (6 bases). V was cut by 7 bases and J by 2 bases, with 8 bases left in between. Germline CDR1 reads MDHEN; CDR2 reads SYDVKM. This CDR3 has 12 amino acids. The CDR3 reads CASITGNYGYTF. For the CDR3, the DNA is TGTGCCAGCATCACAGGGAACTATGGCTACACCTTC.

V usage is TRBV28 and J usage is TRBJ1-5; D is possibly TRBD1 (5 bases). Between the trimmed V and J ends, which lost 4 bases and 1 base, there was a span of 11 bases. The germline CDR1 and CDR2 sequences are MDHEN and SYDVKM. This CDR3 is built from 15 residues. CDR3 region: CASSWAGRSNQPQHF. CDR3 DNA: TGTGCCAGCAGTTGGGCAGGGAGGAGCAATCAGCCCCAGCATTTT.

The chain combines TRBV5-4 with TRBJ2-3; D is perhaps TRBD2 (6 bases). The CDR3 consists of 15 residues. V lost 0 bases, J lost 2 bases, and 10 bases lay in between. Germline V gene lookup returns CDR1 SGHNT and CDR2 YYREEE (reference sequence). CDR3 loop: CASSLGTSFTDTQYF. The CDR3 nucleotides read TGTGCCAGCAGCTTGGGAACTAGCTTCACAGATACGCAGTATTTT. Full variable domain (outside the CDR3, taken from reference TRBV5-4 and TRBJ2-3): ETGVTQSPTHLIKTRGQQVTLRCSSQSGHNTVSWYQQALGQGPQFIFQYYREEENGRGNFPPRFSGLQFPNYSSELNVNALELDDSALYLCASSLGTSFTDTQYFGPGTRLTVL.

The V and J genes are TRBV19 and TRBJ2-3, with a tentative D call TRBD2 (5 bases). The CDR3 has 14 residues. Trimming shortened V by 1 base and J by 5 bases, and 10 bases separated the two germline ends. In germline, CDR1 is LNHDA, CDR2 SQIVND (reference sequence). CDR3 nucleotide sequence: TGTGCCAGTAGTATAGGACTACCATTAGATACGCAGTATTTT. Translated, it gives CASSIGLPLDTQYF.

The V gene is TRBV5-1, the J gene TRBJ2-1; 8 bases align to TRBD2. The CDR3 totals 15 residues. Losses at the gene ends were 2 bases for V and 4 bases for J; bases not matched to a gene: 5. From germline, CDR1 is SGHRS and CDR2 YFSETQ. CDR3 in DNA: TGCGCCAGCAGCTTTAGCGGGGCTTTTTACAATGAGCAGTTCTTC. This encodes CASSFSGAFYNEQFF.

This chain links TRBV30 with TRBJ1-3, with D perhaps TRBD1 (5 bases). With 4 bases removed from V and 4 bases from J, the gap between germline ends came to 11 bases. CDR1 is GTSNPN and CDR2 is SVGIG in the germline V gene (reference sequence). The CDR3 totals 13 residues. The CDR3 coding sequence is TGTGCCTGGATGCGGGACTGGGGAAACACCATATATTTT. It translates to CAWMRDWGNTIYF.

J is TRBJ2-6 and V is TRBV19; the D gene is possibly TRBD1 (5 bases). CDR3 length: 19 residues. Trimming took 6 bases from V and 0 from J, leaving 21 bases between them. CDR1 and CDR2 (germline): LNHDA, SQIVND (reference sequence). The CDR3 loop is CASSINRGRVGSGANVLTF. CDR3 sequence (DNA): TGTGCCAGTAGCATCAATAGGGGCAGGGTCGGCTCTGGGGCCAACGTCCTGACTTTC.

The chain has TRBV7-9 and TRBJ1-1, with D perhaps matching TRBD1 (5 bases). The germline V and J ends were trimmed by 1 base and 0 bases, with 9 bases remaining between them. Germline lookup yields CDR1 SEHNR and CDR2 FQNEAQ (reference sequence). The CDR3 totals 15 residues. CDR3: CASSLDQGMNTEAFF. The CDR3 nucleotides are TGTGCCAGCAGCTTAGATCAGGGAATGAACACTGAAGCTTTCTTT.

The gene calls are TRBV29-1 and TRBJ2-5, with 8 nucleotides matching TRBD2. V was clipped by 8 bases and J by 1 base; unmatched bases: 6. The CDR3 has 13 residues. Germline-derived CDR1 and CDR2 are SQVTM and ANQGSEA. CDR3: CSLSGGPQETQYF. The DNA for the CDR3 is TGCAGCCTATCGGGAGGGCCCCAAGAGACCCAGTACTTC.

The genes are TRBV28 and TRBJ1-1, with D perhaps matching TRBD1 (6 bases). The CDR3 runs to 15 residues. The V gene's germline CDR1 is MDHEN and CDR2 SYDVKM. The ends were cut back, 6 bases at V and 0 bases at J, with 14 bases in the middle. Here the CDR3 reads CASREQTGLNTEAFF. As DNA, the CDR3 is TGTGCCAGCAGGGAGCAGACAGGACTGAACACTGAAGCTTTCTTT.

The V and J genes are TRBV21-1 and TRBJ2-7; the table's D gene call, TRBD1, was not cross checked with the DNA. TRBV21-1 is described as a pseudogene. This CDR3 spans 15 amino acids. CDR3: CASSNVPGTPYEQYF. CDR3 nucleotides: TGTGCCAGCAGCAATGTGCCCGGGACACCCTACGAGCAGTACTTC.

The V gene is TRBV4-1, the J gene TRBJ1-2; weak D call: TRBD1 (6 bases). Germline V lookup: CDR1 MGHRA, CDR2 YSYEKL. Trimming pared 1 base from V and 7 bases from J, leaving 7 bases between. The CDR3 consists of 12 residues. In DNA, the CDR3 is TGCGCCAGCAGCCAAGGGACAGCTGGCTACACCTTC. Amino acid sequence: CASSQGTAGYTF.

V and J are TRBV9 and TRBJ1-1, with 7 bases matching TRBD1. CDR1 and CDR2 from the germline V gene are SGDLS and YYNGEE. Unmatched junction bases numbered 8, after V lost 5 bases and J lost 7 bases. The CDR3 consists of 13 residues. Here the CDR3 reads CASSLLSGGEAFF. The CDR3 coding sequence is TGTGCCAGCAGTCTGTTATCAGGGGGTGAAGCTTTCTTT.

The chain has TRBV10-3 and TRBJ2-1; D possibly corresponds to TRBD1 (6 bases). The CDR3 is 14 amino acids. The ends were cut back, 6 bases at V and 5 bases at J, with 14 bases in the middle. The germline CDR1 and CDR2 sequences are ENHRY and SYGVKD. In nucleotides, the CDR3 is TGTGCCATCAGGCCTACGGGGACAAACAATGAGCAGTTCTTC. This sequence encodes CAIRPTGTNNEQFF.

The CDR3 bases are TGTGCCAGCAGTGAAGCGCGAGTCTTCACTGAAGCTTTCTTT. Amino acid sequence: CASSEARVFTEAFF. The genes are TRBV6-1 and TRBJ1-1; D is unclear. The CDR3 has 14 amino acids. With 0 bases removed from V and 4 bases from J, the gap between germline ends came to 9 bases. CDR1 and CDR2 from the germline V gene are MNHNS and SASEGT.

The CDR3 protein is CASSTSLAGAGDTQYF. The CDR3 bases are TGCGCCAGCAGCACCTCACTAGCGGGGGCAGGAGATACGCAGTATTTT. The chain has TRBV5-1 and TRBJ2-3, with 11 nucleotides matching TRBD2. With V trimmed by 4 bases and J by 5 bases, 9 bases remained unmatched. Germline loops: CDR1 SGHRS, CDR2 YFSETQ. CDR3 size: 16 residues. The full variable domain, rest sourced from reference TRBV5-1 and TRBJ2-3, is KAGVTQTPRYLIKTRGQQVTLSCSPISGHRSVSWYQQTPGQGLQFLFEYFSETQRNKGNFPGRFSGRQFSNSRSEMNVSTLELGDSALYLCASSTSLAGAGDTQYFGPGTRLTVL.

The chain carries TRBV29-1 and TRBJ2-1; 7 bases line up with TRBD2. CDR1 is SQVTM and CDR2 is ANQGSEA in the germline V gene. V dropped 7 bases and J dropped 4; count of bases not matched to a gene: 4. This CDR3 has 12 amino acids. In DNA, the CDR3 is TGCAGCGGAGCGGGATTATACAATGAGCAGTTCTTC. This encodes CSGAGLYNEQFF.

V gene TRBV2 combines with J gene TRBJ1-1, with unresolved D. Trimming removed 2 bases at V and 0 bases at J, with 7 bases between. This CDR3 has 14 amino acids. Germline lookup yields CDR1 SNHLY and CDR2 FYNNEI. CDR3 loop: CASSEFEVNTEAFF. As DNA, the CDR3 is TGTGCCAGCAGTGAATTCGAGGTGAACACTGAAGCTTTCTTT. Looking up the rest from reference TRBV2 and TRBJ1-1 gives the full variable domain: EPEVTQTPSHQVTQMGQEVILRCVPISNHLYFYWYRQILGQKVEFLVSFYNNEISEKSEIFDDQFSVERPDGSNFTLKIRSTKLEDSAMYFCASSEFEVNTEAFFGQGTRLTVV.